The 8 T cell receptor beta chains below were found in one sample sequenced in a study of shared T cell receptors in the human thymus. Sequencing was performed with immunoSEQ multiplex PCR; in TCRdb, only in-frame clones are kept and a portion is missing. The sample yields 500,000 to 750,000 clones, approximately 87% seen once. This sample was also put to use in a study of human thymus T cells.

Sequencing was carried out using thymocytes. The receptors shown here come from a boy less than two years old with a congenital heart defect.

The chain recombines TRBV10-3 with TRBJ2-1; TRBD2 aligns across 11 bases. The CDR3 has 14 residues. Germline V gene lookup returns CDR1 ENHRY and CDR2 SYGVKD. After removal of 10 bases from V and 4 bases from J, the junction contained 6 bases not matched to a gene. The CDR3 loop is CATWTSGPYNEQFF. CDR3 in DNA: TGTGCCACCTGGACTAGCGGGCCATACAATGAGCAGTTCTTC.

This chain links TRBV9 with TRBJ2-1; TRBD2 aligns across 8 bases. The V segment lost 3 bases and the J segment 10 bases; nucleotides outside the gene matches: 12. Germline values: CDR1 SGDLS, CDR2 YYNGEE. The CDR3 is 15 residues long. The CDR3 DNA reads TGTGCCAGCAGCGCCCCTCGAGCGGGAGACAGAGAGCAGTTCTTC. It encodes CASSAPRAGDREQFF.

This clone has just a few counts. The chain is built from TRBV6-5 and TRBJ2-7; perhaps TRBD1 as D (5 bases). Trimming removed 8 bases at V and 9 bases at J, with 11 bases between. Germline CDR1 and CDR2: MNHEY and SVGAGI. This CDR3 is 10 amino acids long. CDR3 sequence (DNA): TGTGCCAGCCTGAGTACAGGGCAGTACTTC. Translating gives CASLSTGQYF.

The chain combines TRBV10-3 with TRBJ1-1; TRBD1 agrees at 10 bases. The CDR3 runs 17 residues. Germline V gene sequence: CDR1 ENHRY, CDR2 SYGVKD. With V trimmed by 0 bases and J by 3 bases, 7 bases remained unmatched. For the CDR3, the DNA is TGTGCCATCAGTGAGTCCCGGGACAGGGGAAAGGACACTGAAGCTTTCTTT. This sequence encodes CAISESRDRGKDTEAFF.

This chain joins TRBV28 and TRBJ1-4, with D maybe TRBD1 (6 bases). Germline CDR1 reads MDHEN; CDR2 reads SYDVKM. This CDR3 is built from 17 residues. The V gene lost 3 bases and the J gene lost 2 bases, with 16 bases spanning the gap. The CDR3 nucleotides are TGTGCCAGCAGTTTGCGGGGGCAGTCGAGCACTAATGAAAAACTGTTTTTT. Translation gives CASSLRGQSSTNEKLFF.

This clone was recorded a few times. The V call is TRBV5-4, the J call TRBJ1-1; 7 bases line up with TRBD1. The junction had 13 bases not matched to a gene; V was cut back by 4 bases and J by 4 bases. The CDR3 has 16 residues. The germline V gene has CDR1 SGHNT and CDR2 YYREEE (reference sequence). Here the CDR3 reads CASSPNLRQGVTEAFF. Written as DNA, the CDR3 is TGTGCCAGCAGCCCAAACCTAAGACAGGGAGTCACTGAAGCTTTCTTT.

In this sample, this clone turned up once. The chain joins TRBV5-6 to TRBJ2-7; 11 bases are a match to TRBD1. This CDR3 is 14 amino acids long. Germline assignment: CDR1 SGHDT and CDR2 YYEEEE. V shed 4 bases, J shed 6 bases, and the junction held 6 bases outside the gene matches. Written as DNA, the CDR3 is TGTGCCAGCAGCCGAGGGACAGGGGGTTTCGAGCAGTACTTC. Its translation: CASSRGTGGFEQYF.

The chain combines TRBV7-3 with TRBJ2-5; 10 bases are a match to TRBD1. Gene TRBJ2-7 matches the end of the DNA better, so the J call may be wrong. The CDR3 spans 15 residues. Germline V gene sequence: CDR1 SGHTA, CDR2 FQGTGA. The CDR3 loop reads CASSSTGGFSYEQYF. The CDR3, as DNA: TGTGCCAGCAGCTCGACAGGGGGCTTCTCCTACGAGCAGTACTTC.